The source of this T cell receptor beta chain is a study of a mutant IDH1 vaccine in newly diagnosed glioma. Concerning this clone itself: Its antigen is unidentified.

Time point described: week 35, safety follow-up. In the vaccine, a single dose held 300 ug of the mutant IDH1 20-mer peptide, along with topical imiquimod. Assay: immunoSEQ multiplex PCR; the TCRdb copy retains only in-frame clones and omits some. This repertoire shows 53,000 or so clones, 65% to 85% found once; its top ten account for approximately 6.3%. The clonotype was recovered from a man in his forties with glioma. The sample consisted of PBMCs, taken from a glioma patient whose treatment included an IDH1 peptide vaccine.

CDR3 in amino acids: CASSDVQPPGGYTF. Here the CDR3 DNA reads TGTGCCAGCAGTGATGTTCAGCCCCCGGGTGGCTACACCTTC. The chain is built from TRBV2 and TRBJ1-2, with D hard to call. This CDR3 has 14 amino acids. V lost 3 bases and J 7 bases, leaving 15 bases between the germline ends. Germline CDR1 and CDR2: SNHLY and FYNNEI.